Below are 2 T cell receptor beta chains sequenced from a single sample in a study of response to subunit inactivated influenza vaccine. TCRdb re-analysed the RT-PCR reads in MiXCR, keeping a single row per CDR3 protein. Seen here are around 480,000 distinct CDR3 sequences, approximately 17% observed once, and the top ten hold 2.5% to 3.5%. The input for sequencing was CD4+ T cells sorted from PBMCs, taken roughly 24 months after vaccination. All receptors derive from a man in his fifties or sixties who received an inactivated influenza vaccine.

This clonotype was observed a few times. The chain carries TRBV12-3 or TRBV12-4 and TRBJ1-1, with D perhaps matching TRBD1 (5 bases). The CDR3 has 14 residues. V lost 6 bases and J lost 1, with 12 bases in between. CDR3 residues: CASRWDLSNTEAFF. In nucleotides, the CDR3 is TGTGCCAGCAGATGGGACTTATCGAACACTGAAGCTTTCTTT.

The V gene is TRBV28, the J gene TRBJ2-1; tentative D call: TRBD1 (6 bases). The CDR3 contains 14 residues. V dropped 6 bases and J dropped 0 bases, with 9 bases sitting between them. Germline values: CDR1 MDHEN, CDR2 SYDVKM. CDR3 in DNA: TGTGCCAGCAGACAGGGAAGCTCCTACAATGAGCAGTTCTTC. Translating it yields CASRQGSSYNEQFF.